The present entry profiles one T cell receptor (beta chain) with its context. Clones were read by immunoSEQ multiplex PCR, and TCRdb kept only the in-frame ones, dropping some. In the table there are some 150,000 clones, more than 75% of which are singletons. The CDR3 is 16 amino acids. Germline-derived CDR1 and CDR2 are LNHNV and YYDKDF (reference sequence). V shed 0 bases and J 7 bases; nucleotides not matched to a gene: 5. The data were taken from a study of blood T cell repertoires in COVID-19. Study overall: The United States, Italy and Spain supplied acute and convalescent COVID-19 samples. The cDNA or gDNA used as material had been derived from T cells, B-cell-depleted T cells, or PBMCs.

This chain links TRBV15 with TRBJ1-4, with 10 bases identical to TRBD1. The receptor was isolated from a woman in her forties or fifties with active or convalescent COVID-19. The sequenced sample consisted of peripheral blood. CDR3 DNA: TGTGCCACCAGCAGAGATAGACAGGGGGCGCGTGAAAAACTGTTTTTT. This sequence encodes CATSRDRQGAREKLFF. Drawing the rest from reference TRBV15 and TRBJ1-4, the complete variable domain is DAMVIQNPRYQVTQFGKPVTLSCSQTLNHNVMYWYQQKSSQAPKLLFHYYDKDFNNEADTPDNFQSRRPNTSFCFLDIRSPGLGDTAMYLCATSRDRQGAREKLFFGSGTQLSVL.